The present T cell receptor (beta chain) was sequenced within a study of T cell changes during pregnancy in multiple sclerosis. The CDR3 totals 13 residues. Trimming removed 1 base at V and 10 bases at J, with 13 bases between. Germline CDR1 is SGHVS and CDR2 is FQNEAQ. The protocol was immunoSEQ multiplex PCR, while the TCRdb copy is restricted to in-frame clones and leaves out a portion. Of about 38,000 clones in the sample, around 91% were seen once. The chain is built from TRBV7-8 and TRBJ1-1, with a possible D match to TRBD1 (5 bases). The material was CD8+ T cells from peripheral blood mononuclear cells, obtained in the second trimester of pregnancy. This sequence originates from a female donor with multiple sclerosis, enrolled in a pregnancy study. The CDR3 coding sequence is TGTGCCAGCAGCTTAGTCGCCAGGGACTCAGCTTTCTTT. Residues: CASSLVARDSAFF.